Listed here are 2 T cell receptor beta chains from one sample, sequenced in a study of control samples from healthy donors and cancer patients. Repertoires were generated with immunoSEQ multiplex PCR, while TCRdb's copy carries only in-frame clones and drops some. The repertoire holds around 110,000 clones, approximately 90% seen once, with less than 3% in the top ten. Sequencing was carried out using blood. The receptors originated from a woman between 70 and 85 years old in good health.

The rearrangement uses TRBV9 and TRBJ1-1, with a tentative D call TRBD1 (6 bases). The CDR3 has 16 amino acids. Trimming stripped 4 bases from V and 0 bases from J, with 16 bases between. The germline CDR1 and CDR2 sequences are SGDLS and YYNGEE. CDR3 sequence (DNA): TGTGCCAGCAGCCCAGCCGGCACAGGGATGAACACTGAAGCTTTCTTT. This sequence encodes CASSPAGTGMNTEAFF. The full variable domain, its missing parts supplied by reference TRBV9 and TRBJ1-1, is DSGVTQTPKHLITATGQRVTLRCSPRSGDLSVYWYQQSLDQGLQFLIQYYNGEERAKGNILERFSAQQFPDLHSELNLSSLELGDSALYFCASSPAGTGMNTEAFFGQGTRLTVV.

The chain links TRBV5-5 to TRBJ2-5; D uncertain. This CDR3 spans 13 amino acids. Trimming took off 0 bases at V and 4 bases at J, with 7 bases between the two ends. Germline CDR1 is SGHKS and CDR2 is YYEKEE (reference sequence). The CDR3 bases are TGTGCCAGCAGCTTGGAGCACAGAGAGACCCAGTACTTC. It specifies CASSLEHRETQYF.